The present T cell receptor (beta chain) was sequenced within a study of shared clonotypes between healthy human individuals. Germline-derived CDR1 and CDR2 are GTSNPN and SVGIG (reference sequence). This CDR3 is 16 amino acids long. J gave up 5 bases and V 4 bases, and 9 bases lay outside the gene matches. The unsorted samples took about 90 million PBMCs to get genomic DNA. The assay was run at deep level. Once extracted for a subset, genomic DNA was divided evenly among several immunoSEQ plates. Using immunoSEQ multiplex PCR, the repertoire was profiled, and TCRdb retains in-frame clones only, with some absent. This table has 400,000 to 600,000 clones, approximately 79% appearing once.

The rearrangement uses TRBV30 and TRBJ2-3; TRBD2 aligns across 13 bases. This clonotype was sampled from a woman aged 40 to 50 in good health. Some clones in this sample may be carry-over from other donors' samples. Source material: PBMCs. The DNA for the CDR3 is TGTGCCTGGACCCCCCCGACTAGCGGGAGGTTAGATACGCAGTATTTT. Residues: CAWTPPTSGRLDTQYF.